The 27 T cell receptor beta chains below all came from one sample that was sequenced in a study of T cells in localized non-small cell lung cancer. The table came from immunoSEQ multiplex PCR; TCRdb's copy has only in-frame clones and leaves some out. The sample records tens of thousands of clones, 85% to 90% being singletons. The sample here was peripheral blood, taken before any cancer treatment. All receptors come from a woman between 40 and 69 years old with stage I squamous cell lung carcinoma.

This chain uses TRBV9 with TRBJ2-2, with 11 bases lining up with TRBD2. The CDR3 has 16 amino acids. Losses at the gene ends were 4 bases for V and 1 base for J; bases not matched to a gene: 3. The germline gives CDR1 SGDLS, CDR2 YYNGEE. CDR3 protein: CASSTGLAGNTGELFF. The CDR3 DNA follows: TGTGCCAGCAGCACAGGACTAGCGGGGAACACCGGGGAGCTGTTTTTT.

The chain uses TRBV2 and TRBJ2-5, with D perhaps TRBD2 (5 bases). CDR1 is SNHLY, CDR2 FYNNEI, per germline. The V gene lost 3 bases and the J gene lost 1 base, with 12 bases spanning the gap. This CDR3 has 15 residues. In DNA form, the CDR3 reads TGTGCCAGCAGTGACCGGGGAAATCCCCAAGAGACCCAGTACTTC. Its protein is CASSDRGNPQETQYF.

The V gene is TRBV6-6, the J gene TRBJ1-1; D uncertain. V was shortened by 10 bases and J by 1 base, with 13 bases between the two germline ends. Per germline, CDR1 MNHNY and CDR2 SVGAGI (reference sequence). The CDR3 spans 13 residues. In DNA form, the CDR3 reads TGTGCCACCACCGTTTCAGGGAACACTGAAGCTTTCTTT. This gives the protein CATTVSGNTEAFF.

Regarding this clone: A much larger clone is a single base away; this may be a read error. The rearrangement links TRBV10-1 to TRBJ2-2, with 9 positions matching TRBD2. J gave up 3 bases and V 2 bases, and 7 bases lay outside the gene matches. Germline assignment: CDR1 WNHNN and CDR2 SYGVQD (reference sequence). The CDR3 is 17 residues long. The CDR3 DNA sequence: TGCGCCAGCAGTGAGGCGGCGGGGGGGCGTGACACCGGGGAGCTGTTTTTT. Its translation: CASSEAAGGRDTGELFF.

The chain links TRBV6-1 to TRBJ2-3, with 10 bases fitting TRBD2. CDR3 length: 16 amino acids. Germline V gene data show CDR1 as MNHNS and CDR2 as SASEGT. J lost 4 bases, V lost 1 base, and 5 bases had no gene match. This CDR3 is CASSEGSGGRADTQYF. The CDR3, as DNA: TGTGCCAGCAGTGAAGGTAGCGGGGGGCGCGCAGATACGCAGTATTTT.

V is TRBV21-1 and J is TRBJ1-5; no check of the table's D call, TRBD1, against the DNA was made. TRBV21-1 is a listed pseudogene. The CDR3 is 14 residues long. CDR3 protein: CASSTRGPHQPQHF. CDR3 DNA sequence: TGTGCCAGCAGCACCAGGGGTCCCCATCAGCCCCAGCATTTT.

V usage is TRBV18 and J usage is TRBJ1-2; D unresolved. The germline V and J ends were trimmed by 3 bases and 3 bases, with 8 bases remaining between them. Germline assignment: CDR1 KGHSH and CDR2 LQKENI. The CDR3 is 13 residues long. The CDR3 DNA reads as TGTGCCAGCTCACCGGGCGAGGACTATGGCTACACCTTC. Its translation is CASSPGEDYGYTF.

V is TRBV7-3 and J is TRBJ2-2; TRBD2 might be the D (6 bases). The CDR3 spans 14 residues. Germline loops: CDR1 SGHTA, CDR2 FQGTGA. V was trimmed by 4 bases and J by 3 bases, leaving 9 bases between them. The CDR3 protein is CASSSRGYTGELFF. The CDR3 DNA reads TGTGCCAGCAGCTCACGGGGGTACACCGGGGAGCTGTTTTTT.

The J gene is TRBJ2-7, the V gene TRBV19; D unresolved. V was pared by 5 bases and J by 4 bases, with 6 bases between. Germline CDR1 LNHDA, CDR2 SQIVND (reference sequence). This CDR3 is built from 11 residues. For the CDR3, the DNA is TGTGCCAGTAGTCATAGATACGAGCAGTACTTC. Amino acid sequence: CASSHRYEQYF. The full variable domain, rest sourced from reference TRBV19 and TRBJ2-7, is DGGITQSPKYLFRKEGQNVTLSCEQNLNHDAMYWYRQDPGQGLRLIYYSQIVNDFQKGDIAEGYSVSREKKESFPLTVTSAQKNPTAFYLCASSHRYEQYFGPGTRLTVT.

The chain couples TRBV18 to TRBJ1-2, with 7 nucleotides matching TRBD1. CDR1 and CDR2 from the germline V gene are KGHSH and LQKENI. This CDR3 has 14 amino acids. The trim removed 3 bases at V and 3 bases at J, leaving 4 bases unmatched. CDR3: CASSPDRAHYGYTF. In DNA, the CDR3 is TGTGCCAGCTCACCCGACAGGGCACACTATGGCTACACCTTC.

CDR3 sequence (DNA): TGTGCCAGCAGTGGGCAGGGGCTGAACACTGAAGCTTTCTTT. It translates to CASSGQGLNTEAFF. V usage is TRBV2 and J usage is TRBJ1-1; tentative D call: TRBD1 (6 bases). The CDR3 has 14 residues. V gave up 4 bases and J gave up 0 bases, with 9 bases separating them. Germline V gene data show CDR1 as SNHLY and CDR2 as FYNNEI.

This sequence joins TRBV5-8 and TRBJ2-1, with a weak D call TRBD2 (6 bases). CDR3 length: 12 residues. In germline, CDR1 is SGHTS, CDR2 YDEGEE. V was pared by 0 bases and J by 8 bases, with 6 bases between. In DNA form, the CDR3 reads TGTGCCAGCAGCTTGGGGGGGGATGAGCAGTTCTTC. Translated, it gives CASSLGGDEQFF.

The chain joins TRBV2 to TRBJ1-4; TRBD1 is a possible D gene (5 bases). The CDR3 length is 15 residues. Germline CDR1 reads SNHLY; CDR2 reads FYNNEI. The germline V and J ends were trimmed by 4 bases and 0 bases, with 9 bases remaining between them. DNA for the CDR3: TGTGCCAGCAGTGGGGACCGCGCAACTAATGAAAAACTGTTTTTT. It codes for CASSGDRATNEKLFF.

DNA of the CDR3: TGTGCCAGTAGTCCTAGGACAGGGGGCAAAGGGGGCACTGAAGCTTTCTTT. Encoded protein: CASSPRTGGKGGTEAFF. The genes are TRBV19 and TRBJ1-1; 11 bases are shared with TRBD1. The CDR3 runs to 17 residues. Trimming cost V 5 bases and J 4 bases; bases outside gene matches: 12. CDR1 and CDR2 (germline): LNHDA, SQIVND (reference sequence).

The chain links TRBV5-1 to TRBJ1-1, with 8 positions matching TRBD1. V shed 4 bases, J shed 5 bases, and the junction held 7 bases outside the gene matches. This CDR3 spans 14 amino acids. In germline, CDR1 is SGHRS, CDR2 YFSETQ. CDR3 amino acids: CASSLPQGGTEAFF. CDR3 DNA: TGCGCCAGCAGCCTACCACAGGGGGGAACTGAAGCTTTCTTT.

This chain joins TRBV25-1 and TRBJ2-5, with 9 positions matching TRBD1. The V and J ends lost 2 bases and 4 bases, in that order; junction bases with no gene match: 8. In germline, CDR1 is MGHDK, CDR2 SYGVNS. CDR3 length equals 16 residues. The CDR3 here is CASSEGGQGGRETQYF. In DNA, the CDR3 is TGTGCCAGCAGTGAAGGGGGACAGGGAGGGAGAGAGACCCAGTACTTC.

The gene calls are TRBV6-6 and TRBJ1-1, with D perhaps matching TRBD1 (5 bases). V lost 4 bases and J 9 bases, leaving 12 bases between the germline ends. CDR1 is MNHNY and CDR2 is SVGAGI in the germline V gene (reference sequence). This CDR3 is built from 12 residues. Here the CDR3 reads CASSSPGTQAFF. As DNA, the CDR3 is TGTGCCAGCAGTTCGCCAGGGACCCAAGCTTTCTTT.

The CDR3 DNA sequence: TGTGCCAGCGGTTCAACTAGCGGGGGGGTCTATGGTGAGCAGTTCTTC. It codes for CASGSTSGGVYGEQFF. This chain links TRBV4-2 with TRBJ2-1; 13 bases match TRBD2. Germline lookup yields CDR1 LGHNA and CDR2 YNFKEQ. Trimming removed 8 bases from V and 9 bases from J; junction bases left unmatched: 13. This CDR3 is 16 amino acids long.

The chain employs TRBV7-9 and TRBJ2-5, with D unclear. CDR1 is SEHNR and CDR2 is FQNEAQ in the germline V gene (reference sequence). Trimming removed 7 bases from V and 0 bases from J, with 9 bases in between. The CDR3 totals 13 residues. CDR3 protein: CASNLRDQETQYF. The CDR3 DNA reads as TGTGCCAGCAACCTCCGGGACCAAGAGACCCAGTACTTC.

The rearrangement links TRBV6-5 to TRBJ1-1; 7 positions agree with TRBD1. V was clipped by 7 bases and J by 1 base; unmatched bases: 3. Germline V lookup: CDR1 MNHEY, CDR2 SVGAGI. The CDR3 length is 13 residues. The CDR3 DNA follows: TGTGCCAGCAACGACAGGGAGAACACTGAAGCTTTCTTT. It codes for CASNDRENTEAFF.

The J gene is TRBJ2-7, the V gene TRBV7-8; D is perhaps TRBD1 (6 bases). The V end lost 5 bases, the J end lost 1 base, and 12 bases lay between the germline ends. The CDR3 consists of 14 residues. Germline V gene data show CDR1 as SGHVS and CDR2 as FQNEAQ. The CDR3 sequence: CASSPRTESYEQYF. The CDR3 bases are TGTGCCAGCAGCCCCCGGACAGAGTCCTACGAGCAGTACTTC.

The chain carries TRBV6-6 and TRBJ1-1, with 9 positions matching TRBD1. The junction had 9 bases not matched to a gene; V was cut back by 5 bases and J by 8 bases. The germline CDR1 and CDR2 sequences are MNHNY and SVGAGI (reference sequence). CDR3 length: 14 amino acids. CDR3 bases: TGTGCCAGCAGTCCTCCCGGGACAGGGATAGAAGCTTTCTTT. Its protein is CASSPPGTGIEAFF.

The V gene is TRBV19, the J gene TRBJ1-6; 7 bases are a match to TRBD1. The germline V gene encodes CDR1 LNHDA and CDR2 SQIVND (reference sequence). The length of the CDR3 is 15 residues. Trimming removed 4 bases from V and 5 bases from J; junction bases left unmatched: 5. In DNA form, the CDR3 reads TGTGCCAGTAGTAGGACCGGACAGGATAATTCACCCCTCCACTTT. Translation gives CASSRTGQDNSPLHF.

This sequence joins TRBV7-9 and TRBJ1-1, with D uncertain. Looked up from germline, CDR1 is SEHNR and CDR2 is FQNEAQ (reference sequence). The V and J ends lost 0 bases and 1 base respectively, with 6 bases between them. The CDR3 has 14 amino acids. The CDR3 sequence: CASSLALGNTEAFF. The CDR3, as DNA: TGTGCCAGCAGCTTAGCGCTTGGGAACACTGAAGCTTTCTTT.

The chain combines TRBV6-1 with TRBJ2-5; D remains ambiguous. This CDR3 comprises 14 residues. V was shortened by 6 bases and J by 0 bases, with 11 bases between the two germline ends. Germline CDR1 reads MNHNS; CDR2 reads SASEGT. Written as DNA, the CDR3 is TGTGCCAGCAGCCAGAGCCGTAACCAAGAGACCCAGTACTTC. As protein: CASSQSRNQETQYF.

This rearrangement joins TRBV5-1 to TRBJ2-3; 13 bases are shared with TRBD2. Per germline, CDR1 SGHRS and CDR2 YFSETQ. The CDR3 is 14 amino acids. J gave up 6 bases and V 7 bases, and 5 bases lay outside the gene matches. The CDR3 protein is CASRLAGGLDTQYF. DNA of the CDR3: TGCGCCAGCCGACTAGCGGGGGGCCTGGATACGCAGTATTTT.

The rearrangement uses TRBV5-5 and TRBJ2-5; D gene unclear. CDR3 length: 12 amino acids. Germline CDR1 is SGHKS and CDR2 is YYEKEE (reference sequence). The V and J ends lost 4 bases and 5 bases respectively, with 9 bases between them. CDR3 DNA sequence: TGTGCCAGCAGCGCCGTCGTGGAGACCCAGTACTTC. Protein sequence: CASSAVVETQYF.